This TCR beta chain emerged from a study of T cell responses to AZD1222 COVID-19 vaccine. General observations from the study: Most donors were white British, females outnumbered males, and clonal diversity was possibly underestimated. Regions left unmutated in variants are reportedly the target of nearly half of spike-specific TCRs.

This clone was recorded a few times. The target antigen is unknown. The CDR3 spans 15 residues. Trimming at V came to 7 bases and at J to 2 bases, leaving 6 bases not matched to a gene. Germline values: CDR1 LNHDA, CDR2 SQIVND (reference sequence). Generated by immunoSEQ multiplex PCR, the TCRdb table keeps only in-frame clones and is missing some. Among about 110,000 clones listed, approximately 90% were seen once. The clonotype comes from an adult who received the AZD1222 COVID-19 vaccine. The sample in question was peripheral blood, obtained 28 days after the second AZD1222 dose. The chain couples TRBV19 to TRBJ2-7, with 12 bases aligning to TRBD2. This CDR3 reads CASTTTSGGAYEQYF. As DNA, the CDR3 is TGTGCCAGTACCACGACTAGCGGGGGAGCCTACGAGCAGTACTTC.